Included here is one TCR beta chain sequence, with context. No cognate antigen has been identified for it. No base quality values were provided; no much bigger clone lies one nucleotide off. Including the terminal cysteine and phenylalanine, the CDR3 comprises 14 residues. Just CDR3 DNA is preserved here, 42 bases in frame from base 1. CDR1 SGHDN and CDR2 FVKESK were looked up in the germline V gene. From V the trimming removes 5 bases and from J it removes 5 bases, while the gene matches leave 5 bases of the junction unaccounted for. TCR beta CDR3 regions were sequenced from DNA using the immunoSEQ Assay. As for the authors' bioinformatics: T cell density was computed as TCR beta template counts normalized to usable DNA estimated by amplifying housekeeping genes. The preseqR package was used to estimate richness by extrapolating to 400,000 templates for PBMC samples and to 120,000 templates for tissue samples. Clonality was defined as one minus Pielou's evenness. Differential abundance testing on productive amino-acid clonotypes, with a minimum total count of 5 and an alpha of 0.1, was used to identify tissue-enriched TCRs. The Jaccard Index and the Morisita Overlap Index were used to measure how much the repertoires overlapped between compartments. GLIPH grouped TCR beta CDR3s together with public tetramer-defined viral CDR3s, and a viral motif had to include at least three viral sequences and also show V-gene enrichment. TCRdb obtained this table from immuneACCESS and retained in-frame rearrangements with V and J assigned. These tables miss some clones; where compared with another copy, unresolved V genes account for less than half of the shortfall, and the remainder is unexplained. D and trimming come from the DNA, and the V and J calls and clone size come from that table. The sample contains 20,000 to 30,000 clones, approximately 92% of them found a single time. The ten most abundant clones make up 13% to 15% of the sample.

This sample is part of a study of T cells in localized non-small cell lung cancer (dated by TCRdb to 2020 to 2021). Broadly, across the study: The study analyzed T cell repertoires of under 250 early-stage NSCLC patients, comparing tumors and uninvolved tumor-adjacent lungs. The cohort comprised around 240 treatment-naïve NSCLC patients with resected, localized lung tumors. A mean age of around 66 years was recorded for the NSCLC patients, of whom 120 to 150 were male and 95 to 110 were female. Here is what the overall study found, with its caveats: Multi-region tumor sequencing was not performed, so intratumor heterogeneity could not be excluded. A median of roughly 56 of the top 100 tumor clones were detected in paired uninvolved adjacent lung, and 28 of these tumor clones were also found among the top 100 clones of the paired uninvolved adjacent lung. Longer overall survival was associated with higher T cell density in blood, whereas shorter survival was associated with higher clonality in adjacent lung. Because the study design was exploratory, TCR variables were selected using unadjusted p-values without false-discovery rate correction. Uninvolved tumor-adjacent lung showed the highest T cell clonality, higher than tumor, which suggests more focused antigenic responses in the adjacent lung.

At diagnosis, tumor, uninvolved tumor-adjacent lung and peripheral blood were collected and then preserved as a mix of FFPE and fresh-frozen material. For TCR repertoire profiling, blood samples were analyzed in the form of peripheral blood mononuclear cells. This sequence originates from a man aged 40-75 years with stage III squamous cell lung carcinoma. The chain was built from TRBV14 and TRBJ1-5, with 8 junctional bases fitting TRBD1. Sequencing was performed on peripheral blood, taken before any cancer treatment. The CDR3 amino acid sequence is: CASSRTGMDQPQHF. The DNA is TGTGCCAGCAGCAGGACAGGGATGGATCAGCCCCAGCATTTT.